Sequencing of this TCR beta chain was carried out in a study of a mutant IDH1 vaccine in newly diagnosed glioma. Time point specified: baseline, week 1 (first vaccination visit). Treatment indicated: pre-vaccination baseline after standard-of-care therapy. Regarding this clone: This same CDR3 is encoded by further DNA sequences in the sample.

The repertoire was sequenced with immunoSEQ multiplex PCR; TCRdb's copy has only in-frame clones and lacks some. In the table there are 30,000 to 40,000 clones, around four fifths of which are singletons. The CDR3 has 13 amino acids. CDR1 and CDR2 from the germline V gene are SGHTA and FQGNSA. Trimming stripped 6 bases from V and 4 bases from J, with 12 bases between. The source of this sequence is a man aged 40-50 years with glioma. Some clones in this sample may be carry-over from other donors' samples. V is TRBV7-2 and J is TRBJ1-2; a weak D match, TRBD1 (5 bases). The sample was PBMCs, taken from a glioma patient treated with radiotherapy, temozolomide or both. Written as DNA, the CDR3 is TGTGCCAGCAGTCCTCGGGGGAGCTATGGCTACACCTTC. Translated, it gives CASSPRGSYGYTF.